This T cell receptor (beta chain) was sequenced for a study of CD4 T cells in relation to SARS-CoV-2 and coronaviruses. Losses at the gene ends were 7 bases for V and 3 bases for J; bases not matched to a gene: 7. Germline loops: CDR1 ENHRY, CDR2 SYGVKD. The CDR3 has 16 amino acids. Notes on this clone: Its cognate antigen is unknown.

Naive and memory CD4+ T cells were cultured with CEF, then survey-sequenced. Sequencing was performed with immunoSEQ multiplex PCR; in TCRdb, only in-frame clones are kept and a portion is missing. Among some 40,000 clones listed, roughly 84% were seen once. Sequenced: naive CD4+ T cells from PBMCs, cultured in vitro. Subset specified: naive CD4+ T cells isolated by negative enrichment. The chain links TRBV10-3 to TRBJ2-6; 9 bases agree with TRBD1. The receptor was isolated from an adult with COVID-19. The CDR3 DNA is TGTGCCATCAATGCACAGGGGGCGCTTGGGGCCAACGTCCTGACTTTC. It yields the protein CAINAQGALGANVLTF.